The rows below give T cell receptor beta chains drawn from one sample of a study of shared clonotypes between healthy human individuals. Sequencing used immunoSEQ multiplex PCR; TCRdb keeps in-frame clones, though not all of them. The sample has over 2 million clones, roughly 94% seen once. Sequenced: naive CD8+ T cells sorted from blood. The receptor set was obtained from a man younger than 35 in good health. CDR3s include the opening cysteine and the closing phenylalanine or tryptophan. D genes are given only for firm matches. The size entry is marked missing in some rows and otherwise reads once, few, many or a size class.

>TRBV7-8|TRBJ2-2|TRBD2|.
TGTGCCAGCAGCTTAGAATACTTGCGGGAGGGCGGTGGCACCGGGGAGCTGTTTTTT
CASSLEYLREGGGTGELFF
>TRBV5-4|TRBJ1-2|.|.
TGTGCCAGCAGTTTTGGGACCCCTAGGGACTATGGCTACACCTTC
CASSFGTPRDYGYTF
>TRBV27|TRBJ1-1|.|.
TGTGCCAGCAGTCCACAGGGAGGGGGCACTGAAGCTTTCTTT
CASSPQGGGTEAFF
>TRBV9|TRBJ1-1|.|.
TGTGCCAGCAGCGTAGGTACAGCCTCTATGAACACTGAAGCTTTCTTT
CASSVGTASMNTEAFF
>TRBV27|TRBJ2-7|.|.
TGTGCCAGCAGTGTAGAAGTTCCGGGCGAGCAGTACTTC
CASSVEVPGEQYF
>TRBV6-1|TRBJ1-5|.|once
TGTGCCAGCAGTGAAAGACCTAGCAATCAGCCCCAGCATTTT
CASSERPSNQPQHF
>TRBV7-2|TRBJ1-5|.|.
TGTGCCAGCAGCCTCGCCGGGACAAACTACAATCAGCCCCAGCATTTT
CASSLAGTNYNQPQHF
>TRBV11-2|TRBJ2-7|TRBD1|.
TGTGCCAGCAGCCACTGGGACAGGAACTACGAGCAGTACTTC
CASSHWDRNYEQYF
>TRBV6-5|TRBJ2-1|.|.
TGTGCCAGCAGTTATGGTGAGTTCGGGAATGAGCAGTTCTTC
CASSYGEFGNEQFF
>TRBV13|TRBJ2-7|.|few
TGTGCCAGCAGCTTAGGCGGGAGTACCTACGAGCAGTACTTC
CASSLGGSTYEQYF
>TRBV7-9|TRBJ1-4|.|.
TGTGCCAGCAGCCGCGAGGCTAGCAATGAAAAACTGTTTTTT
CASSREASNEKLFF
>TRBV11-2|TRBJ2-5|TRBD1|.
TGTGCCAGCAGTTTCACAGGGGCTTTCAAGGAGACCCAGTACTTC
CASSFTGAFKETQYF
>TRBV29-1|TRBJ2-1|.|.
TGCAGCGTTCTTGAGGGAAGCTCCTACAATGAGCAGTTCTTC
CSVLEGSSYNEQFF
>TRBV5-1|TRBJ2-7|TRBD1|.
TGCGCCAGCAGCTTGTTGGGTTCGGGGACAGACCCCTACGAGCAGTACTTC
CASSLLGSGTDPYEQYF
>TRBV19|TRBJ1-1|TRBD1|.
TGTGCCAGTAGTTTCCAGACAGGGGGCACCACTGAAGCTTTCTTT
CASSFQTGGTTEAFF
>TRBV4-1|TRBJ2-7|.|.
TGCGCCAGCAGCTACCCAGGGGCCTCCTACGAGCAGTACTTC
CASSYPGASYEQYF
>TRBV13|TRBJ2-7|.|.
TGTGCCAGCAGCTTAACGCGCGGCTACGAGCAGTACTTC
CASSLTRGYEQYF
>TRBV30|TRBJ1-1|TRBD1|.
TGTGCCTGGCGGGACAGGGGGCGGGTAGAAGCTTTCTTT
CAWRDRGRVEAFF
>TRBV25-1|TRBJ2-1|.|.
TGTGCCAGCAGTGTTGCTCTCGGCAATGAGCAGTTCTTC
CASSVALGNEQFF
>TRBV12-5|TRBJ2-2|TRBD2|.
TGTGCTAGTGGTTTCTCATTAGCGGGAGGGCAGTACACCGGGGAGCTGTTTTTT
CASGFSLAGGQYTGELFF
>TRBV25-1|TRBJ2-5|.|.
TGTGCCAGCAGTGCACGGGGTGGAGAGACCCAGTACTTC
CASSARGGETQYF
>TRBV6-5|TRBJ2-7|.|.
TGTGCCAGCAGTTTCGACGGGGGATCCTACGAGCAGTACTTC
CASSFDGGSYEQYF
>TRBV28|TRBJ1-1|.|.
TGTGCCACCAGTAAGTGGGACACTATGAACACTGAAGCTTTCTTT
CATSKWDTMNTEAFF